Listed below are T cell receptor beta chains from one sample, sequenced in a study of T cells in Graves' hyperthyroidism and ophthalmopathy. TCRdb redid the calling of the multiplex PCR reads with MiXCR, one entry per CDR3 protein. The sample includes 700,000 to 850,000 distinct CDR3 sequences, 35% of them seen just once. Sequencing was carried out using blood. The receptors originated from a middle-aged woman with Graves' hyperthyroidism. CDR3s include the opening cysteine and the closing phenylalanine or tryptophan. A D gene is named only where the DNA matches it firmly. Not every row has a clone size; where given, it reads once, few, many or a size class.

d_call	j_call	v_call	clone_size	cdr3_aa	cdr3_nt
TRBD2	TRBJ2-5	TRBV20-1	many	CSASKRSSSGRLKETQYF	TGCAGTGCTAGCAAACGGTCTTCTAGCGGGAGATTGAAAGAGACCCAGTACTTC
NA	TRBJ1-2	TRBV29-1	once	CSVRTANYGYTF	TGCAGCGTCCGGACAGCTAACTATGGCTACACCTTC
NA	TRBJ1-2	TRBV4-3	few	CASSQDLSAGYGYTF	TGCGCCAGCAGCCAAGATTTGAGCGCAGGCTATGGCTACACCTTC
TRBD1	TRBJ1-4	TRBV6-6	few	CASTRTGRDEKLFF	TGTGCCAGCACCCGGACAGGGCGCGATGAAAAACTGTTTTTT
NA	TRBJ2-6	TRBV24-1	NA	CATSDLGDGPGANVLTF	TGTGCCACCAGTGATTTAGGGGACGGGCCTGGGGCCAACGTCCTGACTTTC
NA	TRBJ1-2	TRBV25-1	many	CASSEYGPGTNYGYTF	TGTGCCAGCAGTGAATACGGTCCTGGGACGAACTATGGCTACACCTTC
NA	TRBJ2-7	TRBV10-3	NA	CAISTAYEQYF	TGTGCCATCAGTACGGCCTACGAGCAGTACTTC
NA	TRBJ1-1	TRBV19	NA	CASRTGDSRKGAFF	TGTGCCAGTCGTACGGGGGACTCACGCAAGGGAGCTTTCTTT
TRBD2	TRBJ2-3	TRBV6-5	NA	CASSYSLLAADTQYF	TGTGCCAGCAGTTACTCATTACTAGCGGCAGATACGCAGTATTTT
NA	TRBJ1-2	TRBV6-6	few	CASSYSTLGTEYGYTF	TGTGCCAGCAGTTACTCTACTCTCGGCACAGAATATGGCTACACCTTC
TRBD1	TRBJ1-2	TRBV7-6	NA	CASTPGTGLRGYTF	TGTGCCAGCACGCCAGGGACAGGCCTGCGGGGCTACACCTTC
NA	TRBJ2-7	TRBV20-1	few	CSARYPGRIYEQYF	TGCAGTGCTAGGTACCCCGGCAGGATCTACGAGCAGTACTTC
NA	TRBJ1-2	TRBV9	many	CASSVGVGANYGYTF	TGTGCCAGCAGCGTAGGTGTGGGAGCTAACTATGGCTACACCTTC
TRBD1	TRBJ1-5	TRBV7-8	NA	CASSSPGQIYSNQPQHF	TGTGCCAGCAGCTCGCCGGGACAGATATATAGCAATCAGCCCCAGCATTTT
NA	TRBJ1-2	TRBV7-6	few	CASSLQESGGYTF	TGTGCCAGCAGCTTACAAGAGTCCGGTGGCTACACCTTC
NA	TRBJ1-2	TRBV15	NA	CTTSRDLGGADGYTF	TGTACCACCAGCAGAGATCTAGGGGGGGCGGACGGCTACACCTTC
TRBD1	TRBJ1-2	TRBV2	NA	CASSLRTGGRYGYTF	TGTGCCAGCAGTCTCCGGACAGGGGGGCGTTATGGCTACACCTTC
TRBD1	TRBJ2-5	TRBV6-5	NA	CASSYGQGAGSYF	TGTGCCAGCAGTTACGGACAGGGGGCCGGATCGTACTTC
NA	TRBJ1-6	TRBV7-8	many	CASSLNLGLAKSPLHF	TGTGCCAGCAGCTTAAATTTGGGACTTGCGAAATCACCCCTCCACTTT
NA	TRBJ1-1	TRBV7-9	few	CASSSHTGKNTEAFF	TGTGCCAGCAGCTCTCATACGGGGAAGAACACTGAAGCTTTCTTT
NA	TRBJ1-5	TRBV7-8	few	CASSQETGQPQHF	TGCGCCAGCAGCCAAGAAACAGGCCAGCCCCAGCATTTT
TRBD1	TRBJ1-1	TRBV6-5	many	CASSTGTGTEAFF	TGTGCCAGCAGTACCGGGACAGGGACCGAAGCTTTCTTT
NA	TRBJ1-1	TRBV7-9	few	CASSFPPGFGNTEAFF	TGTGCCAGCAGCTTCCCCCCAGGCTTTGGGAACACTGAAGCTTTCTTT
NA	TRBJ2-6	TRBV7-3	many	CATSLGTGANVLTF	TGTGCCACCTCTCTGGGGACTGGGGCCAACGTCCTGACTTTC
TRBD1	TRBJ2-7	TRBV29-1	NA	CSVEASGGRLYEQYF	TGCAGCGTCGAGGCGTCAGGGGGACGATTGTACGAGCAGTACTTC
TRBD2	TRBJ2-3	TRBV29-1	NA	CSVEGPQLAGTDTQYF	TGCAGCGTTGAAGGGCCGCAACTAGCGGGGACAGATACGCAGTATTTT
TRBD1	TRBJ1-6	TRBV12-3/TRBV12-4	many	CASSRQGSYNSPLHF	TGTGCCAGCAGTCGACAGGGATCCTATAATTCACCCCTCCACTTT
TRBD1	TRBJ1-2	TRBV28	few	CASSRTDRPRRGYTF	TGTGCCAGCAGCCGGACGGACAGGCCTCGTCGTGGCTACACCTTC
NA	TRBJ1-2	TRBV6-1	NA	CASSPDNNYGYTF	TGTGCCAGCAGTCCGGACAATAACTATGGCTACACCTTC
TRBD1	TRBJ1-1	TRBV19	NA	CASKLDRATEAFF	TGTGCCAGCAAACTGGACAGGGCCACTGAAGCTTTCTTT
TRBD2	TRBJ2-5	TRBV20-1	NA	CSAPSGGKETQYF	TGCAGTGCCCCGAGCGGGGGTAAAGAGACCCAGTACTTC
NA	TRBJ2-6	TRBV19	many	CASSIGSGANVLTF	TGTGCCAGTAGTATCGGATCTGGGGCCAACGTCCTGACTTTC
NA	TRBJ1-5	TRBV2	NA	CASSRDGQDQPQHF	TGTGCCAGCAGTCGGGACGGACAAGATCAGCCCCAGCATTTT
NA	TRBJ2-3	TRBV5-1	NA	CASSLLQGTDTQYF	TGCGCCAGCAGCTTGTTACAGGGCACAGATACGCAGTATTTT
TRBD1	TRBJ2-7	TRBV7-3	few	CASSPSHRGFPYEQYF	TGTGCCAGCAGCCCGTCCCACAGGGGGTTCCCCTACGAGCAGTACTTC
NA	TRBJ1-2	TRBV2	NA	CATTGSFNYGYTF	TGTGCCACCACAGGGTCCTTTAACTATGGCTACACCTTC
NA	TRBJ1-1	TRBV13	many	CASSQSGNTEAFF	TGTGCCAGCAGCCAATCGGGGAACACTGAAGCTTTCTTT
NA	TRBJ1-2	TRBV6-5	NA	CASTPGLAFGGYTF	TGTGCCAGCACCCCCGGGCTGGCTTTTGGGGGCTACACCTTC
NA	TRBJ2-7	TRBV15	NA	CATSRGDVRSDADTQYF	TGTGCCACCAGCAGAGGGGATGTGAGGAGTGACGCAGATACGCAGTACTTC
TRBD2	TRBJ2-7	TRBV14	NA	CASSQGGRQGGPYEQYF	TGTGCCAGCAGCCAAGGGGGCAGGCAGGGAGGGCCCTACGAGCAGTACTTC
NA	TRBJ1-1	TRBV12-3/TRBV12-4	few	CASSFGGQAEAFF	TGTGCCAGCAGTTTCGGGGGCCAGGCTGAAGCTTTCTTT
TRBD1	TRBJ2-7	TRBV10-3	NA	CASEQGDHYEQYF	TGTGCCAGCGAACAGGGGGACCACTACGAGCAGTACTTC
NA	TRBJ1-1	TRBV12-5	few	CASGLNLGAGRNTEAFF	TGTGCTAGTGGTTTGAACCTGGGGGCAGGGAGGAACACTGAAGCTTTCTTT
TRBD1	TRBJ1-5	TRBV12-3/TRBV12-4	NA	CANSSTHRGSNQPQHF	TGTGCCAACAGTTCCACCCACAGGGGGAGCAATCAGCCCCAGCATTTT
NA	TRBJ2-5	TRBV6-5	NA	CASSYSIEAQYF	TGTGCCAGCAGTTACTCGATAGAGGCCCAGTACTTC
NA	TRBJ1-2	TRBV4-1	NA	CASSQESFLGYGYTF	TGCGCCAGCAGCCAAGAATCCTTCTTAGGCTACGGCTACACCTTC
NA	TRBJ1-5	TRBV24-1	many	CATGGDQRNSNQPQHF	TGTGCCACCGGGGGGGACCAGAGAAATAGCAATCAGCCCCAGCATTTT
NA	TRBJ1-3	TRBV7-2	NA	CASSQAGFEGNTIYF	TGTGCCAGCAGCCAAGCAGGGTTCGAAGGAAACACCATATATTTT